This T cell receptor (beta chain) was sequenced for a study of human T cells and chemical hapten exposure. This clonotype has a count of ten or more. Looked up from germline, CDR1 is SGHVS and CDR2 is FNYEAQ. V was trimmed by 0 bases and J by 5 bases, leaving 7 bases between them. The CDR3 is 13 amino acids. Described time point: patch test 2, 6 weeks after DPC sensitization. Treatment: therapeutic diphenylcyclopropenone sensitization with weekly scalp DPC. Total RNA came from unfractionated whole blood. TCRdb reprocessed the RACE reads via MiXCR and lists one record per CDR3 protein. Altogether roughly 43,000 distinct CDR3 sequences are present, approximately 10% being singletons, with the ten largest covering around 15%.

Material: whole blood, obtained in connection with sensitization to the hapten diphenylcyclopropenone (DPC). This receptor was taken from a woman aged 30 to 39 with alopecia areata. Some clones in this sample may be carry-over from other donors' samples. The genes are TRBV7-6 and TRBJ2-5; no firm D call. CDR3 loop: CASSLAPRETQYF. The CDR3 DNA sequence: TGTGCCAGCAGCTTAGCCCCGAGGGAGACCCAGTACTTC.